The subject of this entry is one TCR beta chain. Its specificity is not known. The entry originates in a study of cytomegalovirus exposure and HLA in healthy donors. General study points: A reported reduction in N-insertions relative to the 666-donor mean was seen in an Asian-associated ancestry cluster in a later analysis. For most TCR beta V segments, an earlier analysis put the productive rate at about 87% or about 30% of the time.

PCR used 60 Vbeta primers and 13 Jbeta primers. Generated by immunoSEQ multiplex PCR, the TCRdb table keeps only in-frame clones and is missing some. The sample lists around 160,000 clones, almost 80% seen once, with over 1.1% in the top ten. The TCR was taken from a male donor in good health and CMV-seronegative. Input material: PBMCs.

CDR3 residues: CASSHRGDPTDTQYF. The CDR3 region has the DNA TGCGCCAGCAGCCACCGAGGAGACCCCACAGATACGCAGTATTTT. The chain couples TRBV4-1 to TRBJ2-3; D is ambiguous. This CDR3 region has 15 residues. The germline gives CDR1 MGHRA, CDR2 YSYEKL. Trimming shortened V by 3 bases and J by 2 bases, and 12 bases separated the two germline ends.